These T cell receptor beta chains were read from a single sample in a study of blood T cell repertoires in COVID-19. TCRdb keeps only in-frame clones here, not all; method: immunoSEQ multiplex PCR. The repertoire consists of approximately 500,000 clones, with 89% occurring once and the leading ten covering 0.7% to 1%. The sequenced sample was peripheral blood. The source of these receptors is a man aged 18-30 years with COVID-19, enrolled during active disease. The CDR3 runs from the conserved cysteine through the conserved F or W. Fields, in order: D gene, V gene, clone size, J gene, CDR3 protein, CDR3 DNA. D genes are given only for firm matches. Rows may omit the clone size; those that give it use once, few, many or a size class.

TRBD1,TRBV12-3/TRBV12-4,.,TRBJ1-1,CASCTGGLTEAFF,TGTGCCAGCTGCACAGGGGGCCTCACTGAAGCTTTCTTT
.,TRBV2,.,TRBJ1-4,CASRDTLGEKLFF,TGTGCCAGCAGGGACACCTTAGGAGAAAAACTGTTTTTT
.,TRBV5-1,.,TRBJ2-7,CASSLVWESYEQYF,TGCGCCAGCAGCTTGGTCTGGGAGTCCTACGAGCAGTACTTC
.,TRBV7-9,.,TRBJ2-7,CASSLWDSSYEQYF,TGTGCCAGCAGCTTATGGGACTCATCCTACGAGCAGTACTTC
.,TRBV7-9,.,TRBJ1-2,CASSLGSGSRLYGYTF,TGTGCCAGCAGCTTAGGCTCGGGTTCCCGTCTATATGGCTACACCTTC
TRBD2,TRBV18,.,TRBJ2-3,CASSSNAAGGRDTQYF,TGTGCCAGCTCATCCAACGCAGCGGGGGGGCGAGATACGCAGTATTTT
.,TRBV24-1,.,TRBJ2-1,CATSVLANEQFF,TGTGCCACCAGTGTCCTGGCCAATGAGCAGTTCTTC
.,TRBV6-6,.,TRBJ2-1,CASRPSGSYNEQFF,TGTGCCAGCAGACCTAGTGGGTCCTACAATGAGCAGTTCTTC
TRBD1,TRBV18,once,TRBJ2-7,CASSHGTGARDSYEQYF,TGTGCCAGCTCCCACGGGACAGGGGCAAGGGATTCCTACGAGCAGTACTTC
.,TRBV19,.,TRBJ2-1,CASSLDRNNEQFF,TGTGCCAGTAGTCTCGACAGGAACAATGAGCAGTTCTTC
.,TRBV3-1/TRBV3-2,.,TRBJ1-4,CASSPPSGRSGEKLFF,TGTGCCAGCAGCCCACCATCAGGGAGGTCTGGTGAAAAACTGTTTTTT
.,TRBV7-9,.,TRBJ2-2,CASTLRGGNTGELFF,TGTGCCAGCACCCTTAGGGGGGGGAACACCGGGGAGCTGTTTTTT
TRBD2,TRBV27,.,TRBJ2-1,CASSIGTSGELEQFF,TGTGCCAGCAGCATTGGGACTAGCGGGGAGTTGGAGCAGTTCTTC
TRBD1,TRBV5-4,.,TRBJ2-2,CASSSRDRGDGELFF,TGTGCCAGCAGCTCAAGGGACAGGGGTGACGGGGAGCTGTTTTTT
TRBD2,TRBV19,.,TRBJ2-1,CASRAGGRSYNEQFF,TGTGCCAGTAGGGCGGGGGGCCGCTCCTACAATGAGCAGTTCTTC
TRBD2,TRBV2,.,TRBJ2-7,CASRAIREVGEQYF,TGTGCCAGCAGGGCGATACGGGAGGTCGGCGAGCAGTACTTC
.,TRBV18,.,TRBJ1-2,CASSPSRQGQRDGYTF,TGTGCCAGCTCACCCTCGAGGCAGGGACAAAGAGATGGCTACACCTTC
TRBD1,TRBV6-5,.,TRBJ2-1,CASRIQGQSYNEQFF,TGTGCCAGCCGAATACAGGGGCAATCCTACAATGAGCAGTTCTTC
TRBD2,TRBV24-1,.,TRBJ2-3,CATSDSPGLGFSTDTQYF,TGTGCCACCAGTGATTCCCCGGGACTAGGCTTTAGCACAGATACGCAGTATTTT
.,TRBV30,.,TRBJ2-3,CACTWNGLHTDTQYF,TGTGCCTGCACCTGGAACGGACTCCACACAGATACGCAGTATTTT
.,TRBV5-1,.,TRBJ2-3,CASSLAPGFKDTQYF,TGCGCCAGCAGCTTGGCTCCGGGGTTTAAAGATACGCAGTATTTT
.,TRBV12-5,.,TRBJ2-1,CASTIDSYNEQFF,TGTGCTAGTACCATAGACTCCTACAATGAGCAGTTCTTC
TRBD2,TRBV3-1/TRBV3-2,.,TRBJ2-1,CASSLLAGPNNEQFF,TGTGCCAGCAGCCTTCTAGCGGGACCCAATAATGAGCAGTTCTTC
.,TRBV6-1,.,TRBJ1-2,CASSEAALNYGYTF,TGTGCCAGCAGTGAAGCCGCGCTGAACTATGGCTACACCTTC
.,TRBV6-5,.,TRBJ2-7,CASSPPLAQNYEQYF,TGTGCCAGCAGTCCCCCACTAGCCCAGAACTACGAGCAGTACTTC
TRBD2,TRBV13,.,TRBJ2-3,CASSLVASGSSDTQYF,TGTGCCAGCAGCTTAGTGGCTAGCGGGAGTTCAGATACGCAGTATTTT
.,TRBV4-1,.,TRBJ2-7,CASSQESWSSYEQYF,TGCGCCAGCAGCCAAGAATCCTGGAGCTCCTACGAGCAGTACTTC
.,TRBV10-2,few,TRBJ2-7,CASSRDTAYEQYF,TGCGCCAGCAGCCGAGACACCGCCTACGAGCAGTACTTC
.,TRBV4-1,once,TRBJ2-3,CASSRSRPDTQYF,TGCGCCAGCAGCCGTAGCAGACCAGATACGCAGTATTTT
TRBD1,TRBV10-3,.,TRBJ1-2,CAISEGQGVYGYTF,TGTGCCATCAGTGAGGGACAGGGTGTCTATGGCTACACCTTC
TRBD2,TRBV5-1,once,TRBJ2-3,CASSLGAGPLADTQYF,TGCGCCAGCAGCTTGGGAGCGGGACCTCTCGCAGATACGCAGTATTTT
.,TRBV24-1,.,TRBJ2-3,CATSDLQGGNTDTQYF,TGTGCCACCAGTGATTTGCAAGGCGGGAACACAGATACGCAGTATTTT
.,TRBV5-1,.,TRBJ2-3,CASSLAPDTQYF,TGCGCCAGCAGCTTGGCTCCTGATACGCAGTATTTT
TRBD2,TRBV14,.,TRBJ2-3,CASSQDRSGRRRDTQYF,TGTGCCAGCAGCCAAGATCGGAGCGGGAGGCGCCGGGATACGCAGTATTTT
TRBD1,TRBV3-1/TRBV3-2,.,TRBJ1-4,CASSPRTGATNEKLFF,TGTGCCAGCAGCCCAAGAACAGGGGCAACTAATGAAAAACTGTTTTTT
.,TRBV11-2,.,TRBJ2-5,CASSRLAEQETQYF,TGTGCCAGCAGTCGACTGGCTGAACAAGAGACCCAGTACTTC
TRBD2,TRBV11-3,once,TRBJ2-5,CASSPNGTSGRGETQYF,TGTGCCAGCAGCCCCAATGGGACTAGCGGCCGTGGGGAGACCCAGTACTTC
.,TRBV7-9,.,TRBJ1-2,CASSLASSDFSGYGYTF,TGTGCCAGCAGCTTAGCTTCGTCAGACTTCTCCGGCTATGGCTACACCTTC
TRBD1,TRBV11-2,.,TRBJ1-1,CASSFWDRGPGNTEAFF,TGTGCCAGCAGCTTTTGGGACAGGGGGCCTGGGAACACTGAAGCTTTCTTT
TRBD1,TRBV19,.,TRBJ1-4,CASSIRGQHEKLFF,TGTGCCAGTAGTATCCGGGGACAGCACGAAAAACTGTTTTTT
TRBD1,TRBV19,.,TRBJ2-2,CASIQFRGRGPGELFF,TGTGCCAGTATCCAATTTCGGGGCAGGGGGCCCGGGGAGCTGTTTTTT